The entry below gives a single TCR beta chain sequence along with its context. CDR3 length: 15 amino acids. The germline V gene has CDR1 SNHLY and CDR2 FYNNEI. V lost 4 bases to trimming and J lost 7 bases, with 17 bases between them. This table comes from immunoSEQ multiplex PCR, and its TCRdb copy is limited to in-frame clones, with some not included. The sample holds tens of thousands of clones, 85% to 90% seen once. These data originate in a study of blood T cell repertoires in COVID-19. About the study: The United States, Italy and Spain supplied acute and convalescent COVID-19 samples. Sources were T cells, B-cell-depleted T cells, or PBMCs; the material itself was cDNA or gDNA.

This sequence was found in a man of 80 years or more with acute or convalescent COVID-19. The chain links TRBV2 to TRBJ2-1, with D possibly matching TRBD2 (6 bases). Material: peripheral blood. The CDR3 bases are TGTGCCAGCAGTGTGGAGCGGGTCGTCGGGAATGAGCAGTTCTTC. Translation gives CASSVERVVGNEQFF.